The 21 T cell receptor beta chains in this list originate from one sample, sequenced in a study of blood T cell repertoires in COVID-19. Repertoires were generated with immunoSEQ multiplex PCR, while TCRdb's copy carries only in-frame clones and drops some. This table has 250,000 to 350,000 clones, about 89% appearing once. Sequencing used peripheral blood. The receptor source for this set is a young man who had recovered from COVID-19.

This sequence joins TRBV4-2 and TRBJ1-3; D possibly corresponds to TRBD1 (5 bases). The CDR3 length is 16 residues. Germline values: CDR1 LGHNA, CDR2 YNFKEQ. V was cut by 3 bases and J by 0 bases, with 12 bases left in between. The CDR3 is CASSQGPSSSGNTIYF. CDR3 nucleotide sequence: TGTGCCAGCAGCCAGGGGCCCTCGAGCTCTGGAAACACCATATATTTT.

The gene calls are TRBV15 and TRBJ2-1; 9 bases line up with TRBD2. The J segment lost 8 bases and the V segment lost 6 bases, leaving 8 bases of the junction unmatched. The CDR3 contains 14 residues. Germline lookup yields CDR1 LNHNV and CDR2 YYDKDF (reference sequence). The CDR3 reads CATRLAGGRDEQFF. The CDR3, as DNA: TGTGCCACCAGGTTGGCGGGGGGGCGGGATGAGCAGTTCTTC.

The rearrangement uses TRBV7-9 and TRBJ2-3; no clear D. Trimming stripped 4 bases from V and 6 bases from J, with 11 bases between. CDR3 length: 13 residues. Germline assignment: CDR1 SEHNR and CDR2 FQNEAQ (reference sequence). The CDR3 nucleotides read TGTGCCAGCAGCTCAGACGGCGGCGATACGCAGTATTTT. Amino acids: CASSSDGGDTQYF.

The chain employs TRBV2 and TRBJ1-5; possible D gene TRBD1, 6 bases. CDR3 length: 14 amino acids. The germline gives CDR1 SNHLY, CDR2 FYNNEI. V was trimmed by 6 bases and J by 9 bases, leaving 18 bases between them. The CDR3 DNA reads as TGTGCCAGCAGAAACCCAGGGAGGGGGGGGCCCCAGCATTTT. Amino acid sequence: CASRNPGRGGPQHF. Full variable domain (remainder filled in from reference TRBV2 and TRBJ1-5): EPEVTQTPSHQVTQMGQEVILRCVPISNHLYFYWYRQILGQKVEFLVSFYNNEISEKSEIFDDQFSVERPDGSNFTLKIRSTKLEDSAMYFCASRNPGRGGPQHFGDGTRLSIL.

This CDR3 is CASSVRELGEQYF. CDR3 DNA: TGTGCCAGCAGCGTAAGGGAGCTGGGGGAGCAGTACTTC. The rearrangement links TRBV9 to TRBJ2-7; tentatively, D is TRBD2 (5 bases). The CDR3 runs 13 residues. Germline lookup yields CDR1 SGDLS and CDR2 YYNGEE. V was pared by 1 base and J by 7 bases, with 12 bases between.

This sequence joins TRBV6-6 and TRBJ1-5; D perhaps matches TRBD1 (6 bases). V lost 5 bases and J 0 bases, leaving 17 bases between the germline ends. This CDR3 region has 17 residues. From germline, CDR1 is MNHNY and CDR2 SVGAGI (reference sequence). The CDR3 nucleotides are TGTGCCAGCAGTCCACAATCAGGGGTATATAGCAATCAGCCCCAGCATTTT. Translated: CASSPQSGVYSNQPQHF.

J is TRBJ2-2 and V is TRBV4-2; 12 bases map to TRBD2. The V and J ends lost 0 bases and 6 bases, in that order; junction bases with no gene match: 2. Germline V gene data show CDR1 as LGHNA and CDR2 as YNFKEQ. This CDR3 is 16 amino acids long. The CDR3: CASSQDLAGGSGELFF. CDR3 coding DNA: TGTGCCAGCAGCCAAGACCTAGCGGGAGGGTCCGGGGAGCTGTTTTTT.

This clone was recorded only once. The V gene is TRBV23-1, the J gene TRBJ1-2; possibly TRBD1 for D (6 bases). TRBV23-1 qualifies as an ORF whose function is uncertain. The CDR3 totals 18 residues. V lost 2 bases and J 6 bases, leaving 25 bases between the germline ends. For the CDR3, the DNA is TGCGCCAGCAGTCAACCACTCCCCTCGGAACAGGGTAAAGATGGCTACACCTTC. This sequence encodes CASSQPLPSEQGKDGYTF.

This rearrangement joins TRBV6-1 to TRBJ1-3; the D gene is possibly TRBD1 (5 bases). Trimming stripped 2 bases from V and 0 bases from J, with 8 bases between. Germline V gene data show CDR1 as MNHNS and CDR2 as SASEGT. The CDR3 contains 15 residues. CDR3: CASSESRDSGNTIYF. The CDR3 DNA follows: TGTGCCAGCAGTGAATCCAGGGACTCTGGAAACACCATATATTTT.

V and J are TRBV6-5 and TRBJ1-5, with 8 bases fitting TRBD1. Trimming cost V 4 bases and J 5 bases; bases outside gene matches: 4. Looked up from germline, CDR1 is MNHEY and CDR2 is SVGAGI. This CDR3 has 14 amino acids. The DNA for the CDR3 is TGTGCCAGCAGTTCGACAGGGGAAGATCAGCCCCAGCATTTT. As protein: CASSSTGEDQPQHF.

The V gene is TRBV5-1, the J gene TRBJ1-5; D possibly corresponds to TRBD1 (5 bases). Germline loops: CDR1 SGHRS, CDR2 YFSETQ. V was shortened by 4 bases and J by 2 bases, with 13 bases between the two germline ends. The CDR3 length is 15 residues. The CDR3 is CASSPSGGGNQPQHF. CDR3 nucleotides: TGCGCCAGCAGCCCCTCAGGAGGGGGCAATCAGCCCCAGCATTTT.

The chain joins TRBV28 to TRBJ2-1, with D possibly being TRBD1 (5 bases). CDR1 is MDHEN and CDR2 is SYDVKM in the germline V gene. The CDR3 sequence is 12 residues long. V was shortened by 3 bases and J by 16 bases, with 16 bases between the two germline ends. The CDR3 nucleotides read TGTGCCAGCAGTTTCGGAGACAGCGCCCACTTCTTC. This gives the protein CASSFGDSAHFF. Full variable domain (missing parts from reference TRBV28 and TRBJ2-1): DVKVTQSSRYLVKRTGEKVFLECVQDMDHENMFWYRQDPGLGLRLIYFSYDVKMKEKGDIPEGYSVSREKKERFSLILESASTNQTSMYLCASSFGDSAHFFGPGTRLTVL.

J is TRBJ2-1 and V is TRBV4-2; 9 nucleotides agree with TRBD2. This CDR3 has 15 residues. Germline loops: CDR1 LGHNA, CDR2 YNFKEQ. With V trimmed by 0 bases and J by 4 bases, 1 base remained unmatched. CDR3 nucleotides: TGTGCCAGCAGCCAAGAGCTAGCGGGGTACAATGAGCAGTTCTTC. It yields the protein CASSQELAGYNEQFF.

The chain uses TRBV10-2 and TRBJ2-3, with 12 positions matching TRBD2. The CDR3 is made up of 15 amino acids. V shed 3 bases and J 5 bases; nucleotides not matched to a gene: 3. In germline, CDR1 is WSHSY, CDR2 SAAADI. The CDR3 loop is CASSESSGGGDTQYF. In DNA, the CDR3 is TGCGCCAGCAGTGAATCTAGCGGGGGGGGAGATACGCAGTATTTT.

V gene TRBV10-3 combines with J gene TRBJ2-2, with 7 positions matching TRBD2. V lost 7 bases to trimming and J lost 1 base; unmatched junction nucleotides: 9. CDR1 and CDR2 from the germline V gene are ENHRY and SYGVKD. The CDR3 has 16 residues. The chain's CDR3 is CAIKGGAGENTGELFF. CDR3 in DNA: TGTGCCATCAAAGGTGGTGCGGGGGAGAACACCGGGGAGCTGTTTTTT.

The CDR3 loop reads CASSSRGLGYGYTF. The CDR3 coding sequence is TGTGCCAGCAGTTCCAGGGGGCTGGGCTATGGCTACACCTTC. The J gene is TRBJ1-2, the V gene TRBV6-5, with 8 bases that match TRBD1. Germline CDR1 MNHEY, CDR2 SVGAGI. V trimming: 4 bases; J trimming: 4 bases; junction bases outside the gene matches: 5. This CDR3 is built from 14 residues.

DNA of the CDR3: TGTGCCAGTAGTATAAGGGGGCCTGAAAAACTGTTTTTT. Protein product: CASSIRGPEKLFF. The chain uses TRBV19 and TRBJ1-4; 7 nucleotides agree with TRBD1. Germline V CDR1 and CDR2: LNHDA, SQIVND (reference sequence). The ends lost 2 bases at V and 7 bases at J; junction bases unmatched: 1. This CDR3 contains 13 residues.

The genes are TRBV7-9 and TRBJ1-1; no reliable D call. V was trimmed by 2 bases and J by 8 bases, leaving 15 bases between them. The CDR3 contains 14 residues. Per germline, CDR1 SEHNR and CDR2 FQNEAQ (reference sequence). CDR3 DNA sequence: TGTGCCAGCAGCTTAACTTTGGGCAGTACGGAAGCTTTCTTT. It is translated as CASSLTLGSTEAFF.

The chain carries TRBV3-1 (or the pseudogene TRBV3-2) and TRBJ2-6; unclear D gene. Looked up from germline, CDR1 is LGHDT and CDR2 is YNNKEL (reference sequence). The CDR3 extends over 15 amino acids. Trimming left V 4 bases short and J 1 base short, with 8 bases between. CDR3 amino acids: CASSLSLSGANVLTF. DNA of the CDR3: TGTGCCAGCAGCCTAAGCTTATCTGGGGCCAACGTCCTGACTTTC.

The chain links TRBV19 to TRBJ2-7, with 8 positions matching TRBD1. The V segment lost 4 bases and the J segment 0 bases; nucleotides outside the gene matches: 2. The CDR3 is made up of 14 amino acids. CDR1 and CDR2 from the germline V gene are LNHDA and SQIVND (reference sequence). The CDR3 DNA reads TGTGCCAGTAGTAGACAGGGGAGCTCCTACGAGCAGTACTTC. Protein sequence: CASSRQGSSYEQYF.

The rearrangement links TRBV9 to TRBJ2-7; the match to TRBD1 covers 9 bases. The junction had 5 bases not matched to a gene; V was cut back by 0 bases and J by 4 bases. Germline V lookup: CDR1 SGDLS, CDR2 YYNGEE. The CDR3 runs 15 residues. Written as DNA, the CDR3 is TGTGCCAGCAGCGTAGGAGGGACAGGGCAATACGAGCAGTACTTC. It codes for CASSVGGTGQYEQYF.